A selection of T cell receptor beta chains follows, all from one sample in a study of neurological immune-mediated disorders. TCRdb reprocessed the 5' RACE reads via MiXCR and lists one record per CDR3 protein. Here the sample spans 66,000 or so distinct CDR3 sequences, almost 3.5% being singletons. Source material: PBMCs. The receptors stem from a middle-aged man with multiple sclerosis. Each CDR3 is given with its conserved first and last residue. Fields, in order: CDR3 length, V gene, D gene, clone size, J gene, CDR3 DNA, CDR3 protein. A D gene is named only where the DNA matches it firmly. Size tells how often a clone was seen (once, few, many) or the class of an expanded clone, and some rows leave it out.

CDR3 length: 10; V gene: TRBV29-1; D gene: NA; clone size: many; J gene: TRBJ2-1; CDR3 DNA: TGCAGCGTTGTGGTCAATGAGCAGTTCTTC; CDR3 protein: CSVVVNEQFF
CDR3 length: 16; V gene: TRBV10-3; D gene: TRBD2; clone size: many; J gene: TRBJ2-3; CDR3 DNA: TGTGCCAGCAAGCGGACTAGCGGGGGCAGCACAGATACGCAGTATTTT; CDR3 protein: CASKRTSGGSTDTQYF
CDR3 length: 14; V gene: TRBV19; D gene: NA; clone size: NA; J gene: TRBJ1-1; CDR3 DNA: TGTGCCAGTAGTATTGGACGGTCGAACACTGAAGCTTTCTTT; CDR3 protein: CASSIGRSNTEAFF
CDR3 length: 16; V gene: TRBV6-6; D gene: NA; clone size: many; J gene: TRBJ1-1; CDR3 DNA: TGTGCCAGCAGTTACACCTCTTCGGGGAGGGTACTTGAAGCTTTCTTT; CDR3 protein: CASSYTSSGRVLEAFF
CDR3 length: 12; V gene: TRBV5-1; D gene: NA; clone size: many; J gene: TRBJ2-1; CDR3 DNA: TGCGCCAGCAGCCGGCCTGGGTATGAGCAGTTCTTC; CDR3 protein: CASSRPGYEQFF
CDR3 length: 15; V gene: TRBV7-9; D gene: TRBD1; clone size: many; J gene: TRBJ1-4; CDR3 DNA: TGTGCCAGCAGCTTATCGGGACAGTATAATGAAAAACTGTTTTTT; CDR3 protein: CASSLSGQYNEKLFF
CDR3 length: 14; V gene: TRBV20-1; D gene: NA; clone size: many; J gene: TRBJ2-2; CDR3 DNA: TGCAGTGCTAACCCGGGTCCACAGGGCGGGGAGCTGTTTTTT; CDR3 protein: CSANPGPQGGELFF
CDR3 length: 16; V gene: TRBV6-5; D gene: NA; clone size: many; J gene: TRBJ1-2; CDR3 DNA: TGTGCCAGCTCCCCCACGGGGGGGGGAGCTAACTATGGCTACACCTTC; CDR3 protein: CASSPTGGGANYGYTF
CDR3 length: 15; V gene: TRBV25-1; D gene: NA; clone size: many; J gene: TRBJ2-1; CDR3 DNA: TGTGCCAGCAGAGAGGCAGGTACAGTAGGCAATGAGCAGTTCTTC; CDR3 protein: CASREAGTVGNEQFF
CDR3 length: 14; V gene: TRBV2; D gene: TRBD1; clone size: many; J gene: TRBJ2-2; CDR3 DNA: TGTGCCAGCAGACAGACAGGGGGGACCGGGGAGCTGTTTTTT; CDR3 protein: CASRQTGGTGELFF
CDR3 length: 11; V gene: TRBV5-1; D gene: NA; clone size: many; J gene: TRBJ2-2; CDR3 DNA: TGCGCCAGCACCAACACCGGGGAGCTGTTTTTT; CDR3 protein: CASTNTGELFF
CDR3 length: 14; V gene: TRBV29-1; D gene: NA; clone size: many; J gene: TRBJ1-1; CDR3 DNA: TGCAGCGTTGGATCCGGGGGGTTTGGCACTGAAGCTTTCTTT; CDR3 protein: CSVGSGGFGTEAFF
CDR3 length: 12; V gene: TRBV5-1; D gene: NA; clone size: many; J gene: TRBJ1-4; CDR3 DNA: TGCGCCAGCAGCCCTGATAATGAAAAACTGTTTTTT; CDR3 protein: CASSPDNEKLFF
CDR3 length: 14; V gene: TRBV20-1; D gene: TRBD1; clone size: NA; J gene: TRBJ2-7; CDR3 DNA: TGCAGTGCTAGAAGGACAGGGATTTCACAAGCGCAGTACTTC; CDR3 protein: CSARRTGISQAQYF
CDR3 length: 12; V gene: TRBV27; D gene: NA; clone size: many; J gene: TRBJ2-1; CDR3 DNA: TGTGCCAGCGCTACACAGGGAGGTGAGCAGTTCTTC; CDR3 protein: CASATQGGEQFF
CDR3 length: 14; V gene: TRBV15; D gene: NA; clone size: many; J gene: TRBJ1-2; CDR3 DNA: TGTGCCACCCGAGACAGCCAATTTAACTATGGCTACACCTTC; CDR3 protein: CATRDSQFNYGYTF
CDR3 length: 13; V gene: TRBV7-6; D gene: TRBD1; clone size: many; J gene: TRBJ1-2; CDR3 DNA: TGTGCCAGCAGCTTGCGACAGGGATCTGGCTACACCTTC; CDR3 protein: CASSLRQGSGYTF